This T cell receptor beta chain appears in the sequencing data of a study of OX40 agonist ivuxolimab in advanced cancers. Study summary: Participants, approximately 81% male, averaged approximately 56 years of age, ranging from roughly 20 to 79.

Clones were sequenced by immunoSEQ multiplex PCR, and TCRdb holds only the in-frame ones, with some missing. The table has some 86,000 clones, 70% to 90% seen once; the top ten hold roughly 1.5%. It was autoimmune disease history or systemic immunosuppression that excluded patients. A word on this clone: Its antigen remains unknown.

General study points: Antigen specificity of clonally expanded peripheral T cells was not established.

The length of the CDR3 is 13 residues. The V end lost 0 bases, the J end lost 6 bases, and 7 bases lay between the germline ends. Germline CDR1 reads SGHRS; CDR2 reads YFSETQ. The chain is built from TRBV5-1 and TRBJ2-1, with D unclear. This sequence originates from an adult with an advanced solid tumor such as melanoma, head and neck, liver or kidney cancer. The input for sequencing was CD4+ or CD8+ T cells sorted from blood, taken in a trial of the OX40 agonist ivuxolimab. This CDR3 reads CASSLVWGNEQFF. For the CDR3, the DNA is TGCGCCAGCAGCTTGGTGTGGGGCAATGAGCAGTTCTTC.